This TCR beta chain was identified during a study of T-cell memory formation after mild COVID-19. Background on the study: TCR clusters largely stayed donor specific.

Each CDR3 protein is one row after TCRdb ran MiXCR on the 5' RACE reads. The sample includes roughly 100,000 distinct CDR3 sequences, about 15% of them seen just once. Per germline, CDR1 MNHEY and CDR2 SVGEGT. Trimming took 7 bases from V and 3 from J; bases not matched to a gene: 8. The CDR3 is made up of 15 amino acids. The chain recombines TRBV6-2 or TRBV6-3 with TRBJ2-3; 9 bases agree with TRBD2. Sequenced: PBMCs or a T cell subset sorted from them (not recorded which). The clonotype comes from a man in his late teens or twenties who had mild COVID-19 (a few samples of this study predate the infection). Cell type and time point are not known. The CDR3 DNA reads TGTGCCAGCATTCCCCTAGCGGGGAAGACAGATACGCAGTATTTT. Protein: CASIPLAGKTDTQYF.